Listed here are 2 T cell receptor beta chains from one sample, sequenced in a study of blood T cells in healthy people across ages. A J-beta primer mix and a sample-barcoded 5' primer were used in a second PCR of about 6 to 12 cycles. Each CDR3 protein is one row after TCRdb ran MiXCR on the 5' RACE reads. The data contain some 690,000 distinct CDR3 sequences, about a fifth of them singletons. Material for sequencing was blood. These receptor sequences come from a man aged 70-80 years in good health.

The chain couples TRBV20-1 to TRBJ2-3; tentatively, D is TRBD1 (5 bases). CDR1 DFQATT and CDR2 SNEGSKA come from the germline V gene (reference sequence). The CDR3 length is 16 residues. V lost 2 bases, J lost 7 bases, and 22 bases lay in between. CDR3 sequence (DNA): TGCAGTGCTAGATCAGAACGAGACAGAATAGAAAATACGCAGTATTTT. It specifies CSARSERDRIENTQYF.

This clonotype has a handful of counts. The genes are TRBV27 and TRBJ1-5; 7 bases align to TRBD1. This CDR3 spans 14 amino acids. V lost 2 bases and J lost 5; bases outside the gene matches: 3. Germline assignment: CDR1 MNHEY and CDR2 SMNVEV (reference sequence). CDR3 in DNA: TGTGCCAGCAGTTTAGCTAGGGGGCATCAGCCCCAGCATTTT. Encoded protein: CASSLARGHQPQHF.